The rows below give T cell receptor beta chains drawn from one sample of a study of OX40 agonist ivuxolimab in advanced cancers. Measured with immunoSEQ multiplex PCR; TCRdb has only the in-frame clones, and not every one. This table holds 70,000 to 90,000 clones, approximately 84% found once. The sample here was CD4+ or CD8+ T cells sorted from blood, taken in a trial of the OX40 agonist ivuxolimab. These receptors were taken from an adult with an advanced solid tumor such as melanoma, head and neck, liver or kidney cancer. The CDR3 runs from the conserved cysteine through the conserved F or W. The order of the fields is V gene, clone size, D gene, J gene, CDR3 DNA, CDR3 protein. D genes are given only for firm matches. Size values are once, few and many counts, or a class for expanded clones, and some rows have none.

V gene: TRBV23-1; clone size: -; D gene: -; J gene: TRBJ2-3; CDR3 DNA: TGCGCCAGCAGTCCGTGCCTCTCCAGAGATCGCACAGATACGCAGTATTTT; CDR3 protein: CASSPCLSRDRTDTQYF
V gene: TRBV7-2; clone size: -; D gene: -; J gene: TRBJ2-3; CDR3 DNA: TGTGCCAGCAGCCCAGCGAGCCACACAGATACGCAGTATTTT; CDR3 protein: CASSPASHTDTQYF
V gene: TRBV7-9; clone size: -; D gene: -; J gene: TRBJ1-5; CDR3 DNA: TGTGCCAGCAGCGACTCGGGGCCCTATAGCAATCAGCCCCAGCATTTT; CDR3 protein: CASSDSGPYSNQPQHF
V gene: TRBV5-1; clone size: -; D gene: -; J gene: TRBJ1-1; CDR3 DNA: TGCGCCAGCAGCCCGGGGATCGGGGAAAAGAACACTGAAGCTTTCTTT; CDR3 protein: CASSPGIGEKNTEAFF
V gene: TRBV11-3; clone size: -; D gene: -; J gene: TRBJ2-1; CDR3 DNA: TGTGCCAGCAGCTCCTACGCTGGGAAATCGGTGGATGAGCAGTTCTTC; CDR3 protein: CASSSYAGKSVDEQFF
V gene: TRBV15; clone size: -; D gene: -; J gene: TRBJ2-3; CDR3 DNA: TGTGCCACCAGCAGAGAGGGGCGGGACGGGGCAGATACGCAGTATTTT; CDR3 protein: CATSREGRDGADTQYF
V gene: TRBV4-3; clone size: once; D gene: -; J gene: TRBJ2-1; CDR3 DNA: TGCGCCAGCAGCCGGCAAAGAGTGGGAGTAAGTCCTGGCTCCTACAATGAGCAGTTCTTC; CDR3 protein: CASSRQRVGVSPGSYNEQFF
V gene: TRBV6-6; clone size: -; D gene: -; J gene: TRBJ1-1; CDR3 DNA: TGTGCCAGCAGTGGGCAGAAGGGGTGGAGAGAAGCTTTCTTT; CDR3 protein: CASSGQKGWREAFF
V gene: TRBV5-4; clone size: -; D gene: -; J gene: TRBJ1-2; CDR3 DNA: TGTGCCAGCAGCCTCACTGGGACCGCCTCCTACACCTTC; CDR3 protein: CASSLTGTASYTF
V gene: TRBV7-9; clone size: -; D gene: -; J gene: TRBJ2-3; CDR3 DNA: TGTGCCAGCAGCCCAGGGTCAGGGGCGCGAACAGATACGCAGTATTTT; CDR3 protein: CASSPGSGARTDTQYF
V gene: TRBV9; clone size: -; D gene: -; J gene: TRBJ1-1; CDR3 DNA: TGTGCCAGCAGCGTAGGGGAAAGAGTGACTGAAGCTTTCTTT; CDR3 protein: CASSVGERVTEAFF
V gene: TRBV5-6; clone size: -; D gene: -; J gene: TRBJ2-1; CDR3 DNA: TGTGCCAGCAGCTCTTGGGCGGTCACCTATGAGCAGTTCTTC; CDR3 protein: CASSSWAVTYEQFF
V gene: TRBV7-6; clone size: -; D gene: TRBD1; J gene: TRBJ2-5; CDR3 DNA: TGTGCCAGCAGCCCCAGGGACAGGGGGCTAGGTGGGGTGGTTTTGGAGACCCAGTACTTC; CDR3 protein: CASSPRDRGLGGVVLETQYF
V gene: TRBV5-1; clone size: few; D gene: TRBD1; J gene: TRBJ1-5; CDR3 DNA: TGCGCCCTACCGGGACGGACAGGGGTGAATCAGCCCCAGCATTTT; CDR3 protein: CALPGRTGVNQPQHF
V gene: TRBV7-9; clone size: -; D gene: TRBD1; J gene: TRBJ2-1; CDR3 DNA: TGTGCCAGCAGCACCGGGACAGTATCCTACAATGAGCAGTTCTTC; CDR3 protein: CASSTGTVSYNEQFF
V gene: TRBV5-4; clone size: -; D gene: -; J gene: TRBJ1-2; CDR3 DNA: TGTGCCAGCAGCTCAAGGGACTTTGGCATCGATGGCTACACCTTC; CDR3 protein: CASSSRDFGIDGYTF
V gene: TRBV2; clone size: -; D gene: -; J gene: TRBJ2-2; CDR3 DNA: TGTGCCAGCAGTGTACGGGGTGTCGGGGAGCTGTTTTTT; CDR3 protein: CASSVRGVGELFF
V gene: TRBV7-6; clone size: -; D gene: -; J gene: TRBJ1-5; CDR3 DNA: TGTGCCAGCAGCTTGGATGGTAGCAATCAGCCCCAGCATTTT; CDR3 protein: CASSLDGSNQPQHF
V gene: TRBV11-3; clone size: once; D gene: TRBD2; J gene: TRBJ2-3; CDR3 DNA: TGTGCCAGCAGCCCCTTGGCGGGGGAGACGCAGTATTTT; CDR3 protein: CASSPLAGETQYF
V gene: TRBV11-1; clone size: -; D gene: TRBD1; J gene: TRBJ1-2; CDR3 DNA: TGTGCCAGCAGCGCCGGGACAGGCCAAAGATTACATGGCTACACCTTC; CDR3 protein: CASSAGTGQRLHGYTF
V gene: TRBV7-3; clone size: -; D gene: -; J gene: TRBJ2-7; CDR3 DNA: TGTGCCAGCAGCTCAGGGAGAGGGCGAGAGCAGTACTTC; CDR3 protein: CASSSGRGREQYF
V gene: TRBV27; clone size: -; D gene: TRBD1; J gene: TRBJ1-2; CDR3 DNA: TGTGCCAGCAGTAACCGCACAGGGGAAGGCTACACCTTC; CDR3 protein: CASSNRTGEGYTF
V gene: TRBV2; clone size: many; D gene: -; J gene: TRBJ1-2; CDR3 DNA: TGTGCCAGCAGTGGACAGGAGAACTATGGCTACACCTTC; CDR3 protein: CASSGQENYGYTF
V gene: TRBV6-4; clone size: -; D gene: -; J gene: TRBJ2-5; CDR3 DNA: TGTGCCAGCGCTAGCAACGACCAAGAGACCCAGTACTTC; CDR3 protein: CASASNDQETQYF
V gene: TRBV19; clone size: -; D gene: -; J gene: TRBJ2-1; CDR3 DNA: TGTGCCAGTAAGGGAAGACCGACCCAGGAGCAGTTCTTC; CDR3 protein: CASKGRPTQEQFF
V gene: TRBV4-2; clone size: -; D gene: TRBD1; J gene: TRBJ1-6; CDR3 DNA: TGTGCCAGCAGCCAAGATCCTACAGGGGACGATTTTCCCCTCCACTTT; CDR3 protein: CASSQDPTGDDFPLHF
V gene: TRBV27; clone size: -; D gene: TRBD2; J gene: TRBJ2-2; CDR3 DNA: TGTGCCAGCAGTTCTAGCGGGATACCCACCGGGGAGCTGTTTTTT; CDR3 protein: CASSSSGIPTGELFF
V gene: TRBV7-7; clone size: -; D gene: -; J gene: TRBJ2-1; CDR3 DNA: TGTGCCAGCAGCTTAGTCCCCTACAATGAGCAGTTCTTC; CDR3 protein: CASSLVPYNEQFF
V gene: TRBV7-2; clone size: -; D gene: TRBD1; J gene: TRBJ1-2; CDR3 DNA: TGTGCCAGCAGCTTAAGGGGACTGAACAGGGGGGTGGATGGCTACACCTTC; CDR3 protein: CASSLRGLNRGVDGYTF
V gene: TRBV5-4; clone size: -; D gene: -; J gene: TRBJ1-1; CDR3 DNA: TGTGCCAGCAGCTTGCCGACCAGGGAAAACACTGAAGCTTTCTTT; CDR3 protein: CASSLPTRENTEAFF
V gene: TRBV2; clone size: -; D gene: -; J gene: TRBJ2-7; CDR3 DNA: TGTGCCAGTAGACTTTCAGGGACGAGTGGCTACGAGCAGTACTTC; CDR3 protein: CASRLSGTSGYEQYF
V gene: TRBV18; clone size: -; D gene: TRBD1; J gene: TRBJ1-4; CDR3 DNA: TGTGCCAGCTCACCACCGGGACAGGGCCTTGAAAAACTGTTTTTT; CDR3 protein: CASSPPGQGLEKLFF
V gene: TRBV5-1; clone size: -; D gene: -; J gene: TRBJ2-3; CDR3 DNA: TGCGCCAGCAGCTTGGAGGGCGGGAGCACAGATACGCAGTATTTT; CDR3 protein: CASSLEGGSTDTQYF
V gene: TRBV10-3; clone size: -; D gene: TRBD2; J gene: TRBJ2-1; CDR3 DNA: TGTGCCATCAGTGAGAGTCTAGCGGGTGGCAATGAGCAGTTCTTC; CDR3 protein: CAISESLAGGNEQFF
V gene: TRBV5-4; clone size: -; D gene: TRBD2; J gene: TRBJ2-1; CDR3 DNA: TGTGCCAGCAATTCCCGCGGGAGAGGATCCTACAATGAGCAGTTCTTC; CDR3 protein: CASNSRGRGSYNEQFF
V gene: TRBV9; clone size: -; D gene: TRBD1; J gene: TRBJ1-2; CDR3 DNA: TGTGCCAGCAGCGGAGAAGGGGGCCCCGACTATGGCTACACCTTC; CDR3 protein: CASSGEGGPDYGYTF
V gene: TRBV7-9; clone size: -; D gene: -; J gene: TRBJ1-1; CDR3 DNA: TGTGCCAGCCGTGGGGGGGAGAGGAACACTGAAGCTTTCTTT; CDR3 protein: CASRGGERNTEAFF
V gene: TRBV13; clone size: -; D gene: -; J gene: TRBJ1-4; CDR3 DNA: TGTGCCAGCAGCCCCCCGGACAGCGAAAAACTGTTTTTT; CDR3 protein: CASSPPDSEKLFF
V gene: TRBV20-1; clone size: -; D gene: -; J gene: TRBJ2-7; CDR3 DNA: TGCAGTGCTCGGGACAACTACGAGCAGTACTTC; CDR3 protein: CSARDNYEQYF
V gene: TRBV7-6; clone size: -; D gene: -; J gene: TRBJ1-1; CDR3 DNA: TGTGCCAGCAGCTTAGCTCAGGGGAACACTGAAGCTTTCTTT; CDR3 protein: CASSLAQGNTEAFF
V gene: TRBV10-3; clone size: -; D gene: -; J gene: TRBJ1-1; CDR3 DNA: TGTGCCATCAGTGAGTCTATTATCGGCAGATCCTACACTGAAGCTTTCTTT; CDR3 protein: CAISESIIGRSYTEAFF
V gene: TRBV7-9; clone size: -; D gene: -; J gene: TRBJ1-1; CDR3 DNA: TGTGCCAGCAGCTTACAGATGAACACTGAAGCTTTCTTT; CDR3 protein: CASSLQMNTEAFF